These 15 T cell receptor beta chains were all obtained from the same sample, sequenced in a study of blood T cell repertoires in COVID-19 (TCRdb year 2020). The protocol used for the library was the immunoSEQ multiplex PCR assay. TCRdb obtained this table from immuneACCESS and retained in-frame rearrangements with V and J assigned. These tables miss some clones; where compared with another copy, unresolved V genes account for less than half of the shortfall, and the remainder is unexplained. The sample table lists roughly 150,000 clones, around 89% of them with a count of one. 2.5% to 3% of the sample lies in the top ten. Sequencing was performed on peripheral blood. Receptors were obtained from a man aged 60-69 years with active or convalescent COVID-19.

This chain connects TRBV20-1 to TRBJ1-5, with 8 bases lining up with TRBD1. The CDR3 spans 15 residues. Trimming at V came to 3 bases and at J to 3 bases, leaving 7 bases not matched to a gene. The germline CDR1 and CDR2 sequences are DFQATT and SNEGSKA (reference sequence). The CDR3 nucleotides are TGCAGTGCTAGTAGTAAGGGACAGGACAATCAGCCCCAGCATTTT. This codes for CSASSKGQDNQPQHF.

This clone was seen a single time. This chain uses TRBV20-1 with TRBJ2-7; possibly TRBD2 for D (7 bases). Trimming pared 6 bases from V and 6 bases from J, leaving 12 bases between. Germline CDR1 and CDR2: DFQATT and SNEGSKA (reference sequence). The CDR3 is 11 amino acids. CDR3 region: CSAPGGSEQYF. The CDR3 nucleotides read TGCAGTGCCCCGGGGGGCAGCGAGCAGTACTTC.

This rearrangement joins TRBV3-1 (or the pseudogene TRBV3-2) to TRBJ1-1, with D perhaps matching TRBD1 (6 bases). Germline CDR1 is LGHDT and CDR2 is YNNKEL (reference sequence). Trimming shortened V by 1 base and J by 4 bases, and 13 bases separated the two germline ends. This CDR3 has 15 residues. The chain's CDR3 is CASSQVGGASTEAFF. The DNA for the CDR3 is TGTGCCAGCAGCCAAGTTGGGGGGGCCAGCACTGAAGCTTTCTTT.

This clone was counted a few times. The V call is TRBV24-1, the J call TRBJ2-1; 7 bases agree with TRBD2. Trimming at V came to 6 bases and at J to 8 bases, leaving 12 bases not matched to a gene. Germline-derived CDR1 and CDR2 are KGHDR and SFDVKD. The CDR3 length is 15 residues. The CDR3 DNA sequence: TGTGCCACCAGTACGCAGGGAGGGTCTTGGGATGAGCAGTTCTTC. Its translation is CATSTQGGSWDEQFF.

This chain joins TRBV12-3 or TRBV12-4 and TRBJ1-2; D may be TRBD1 (6 bases). This CDR3 has 13 residues. Trimming removed 2 bases at V and 7 bases at J, with 11 bases between. In nucleotides, the CDR3 is TGTGCCAGCAGTTTAAACAGGGCATCTGGCTACACCTTC. Amino acids: CASSLNRASGYTF.

V gene TRBV24-1 combines with J gene TRBJ1-5; TRBD1 might be the D (5 bases). V dropped 5 bases and J dropped 5 bases, with 15 bases sitting between them. The CDR3 covers 15 residues. The V gene's germline CDR1 is KGHDR and CDR2 SFDVKD. CDR3 sequence (DNA): TGTGCCACCAGTGCTTATGGATCAGGGCATCAGCCCCAGCATTTT. Translating gives CATSAYGSGHQPQHF.

This clone occurred once. The chain joins TRBV6-5 to TRBJ1-2; D is possibly TRBD1 (6 bases). The CDR3 is 15 residues long. Trimming pared 0 bases from V and 3 bases from J, leaving 11 bases between. Per germline, CDR1 MNHEY and CDR2 SVGAGI. CDR3 residues: CASSYSPRTDYGYTF. The CDR3 DNA reads TGTGCCAGCAGTTACTCCCCAAGGACAGACTATGGCTACACCTTC.

This clone was seen only a few times. V is TRBV7-8 and J is TRBJ1-5, with D maybe TRBD1 (6 bases). Trimming pared 5 bases from V and 4 bases from J, leaving 9 bases between. CDR3 size: 13 residues. The germline CDR1 and CDR2 sequences are SGHVS and FQNEAQ. This chain's CDR3 is CASSPGVNQPQHF. The DNA of the CDR3 is TGTGCCAGCAGCCCAGGGGTGAATCAGCCCCAGCATTTT.

V and J are TRBV28 and TRBJ2-7, with 9 bases fitting TRBD2. V trimming: 2 bases; J trimming: 4 bases; junction bases outside the gene matches: 3. Germline V lookup: CDR1 MDHEN, CDR2 SYDVKM. This CDR3 is built from 14 residues. This CDR3 is CASSLAGGPYEQYF. CDR3 nucleotides: TGTGCCAGCAGTTTAGCGGGAGGGCCTTACGAGCAGTACTTC.

The CDR3 region has the DNA TGCAGCGTTGCTTCCGCGGGAGCCTACGAGCAGTACTTC. Its translation: CSVASAGAYEQYF. V gene TRBV29-1 combines with J gene TRBJ2-7, with TRBD2 identical over 7 bases. The V gene end was trimmed by 4 bases and the J gene end by 2 bases; junction bases not matched to a gene: 5. Germline CDR1 is SQVTM and CDR2 is ANQGSEA. The CDR3 is 13 residues long.

The chain is built from TRBV24-1 and TRBJ2-1; 11 bases map to TRBD2. The junction had 1 base not matched to a gene; V was cut back by 9 bases and J by 4 bases. CDR1 and CDR2 from the germline V gene are KGHDR and SFDVKD. This CDR3 spans 13 amino acids. The CDR3 DNA sequence: TGTGCCACCGGGACTAGCGGTTACAATGAGCAGTTCTTC. Its protein is CATGTSGYNEQFF.

The gene calls are TRBV5-1 and TRBJ1-2, with D unresolved. Germline CDR1 is SGHRS and CDR2 is YFSETQ. V was cut by 4 bases and J by 4 bases, with 23 bases left in between. The CDR3 is 17 amino acids. The CDR3 region is CASSPDGRRDNPYGYTF. The CDR3 DNA reads as TGCGCCAGCAGCCCGGATGGCAGAAGAGACAATCCCTATGGCTACACCTTC.

This rearrangement joins TRBV27 to TRBJ2-7, with a weak D call TRBD2 (5 bases). Germline V gives CDR1 MNHEY, CDR2 SMNVEV (reference sequence). Trimming stripped 2 bases from V and 6 bases from J, with 11 bases between. The CDR3 runs to 13 residues. The CDR3 loop reads CASSLGGGSEQYF. As DNA, the CDR3 is TGTGCCAGCAGTTTAGGAGGAGGTTCCGAGCAGTACTTC.

This clone was found once. The chain has TRBV2 and TRBJ2-3; the match to TRBD2 covers 12 bases. The CDR3 sequence is 16 residues long. Per the germline V gene, CDR1 is SNHLY and CDR2 is FYNNEI. The junction had 6 bases not matched to a gene; V was cut back by 6 bases and J by 2 bases. DNA of the CDR3: TGTGCCAGCAGGGCTGGACTAGCGGGGTTCACAGATACGCAGTATTTT. Translated, it gives CASRAGLAGFTDTQYF.

The chain has TRBV7-8 and TRBJ2-1, with 8 bases fitting TRBD1. The germline V gene encodes CDR1 SGHVS and CDR2 FQNEAQ. V dropped 5 bases and J dropped 10; count of bases not matched to a gene: 10. The CDR3 is 14 residues long. The CDR3 is CASSPVDRASEQFF. The CDR3 bases are TGTGCCAGCAGCCCCGTGGACAGGGCCTCGGAGCAGTTCTTC.